Listed below are T cell receptor beta chains from one sample, sequenced in a study of blood T cell repertoires in COVID-19. Sequencing used immunoSEQ multiplex PCR; TCRdb keeps in-frame clones, though not all of them. The table records 85,000 to 100,000 clones, 90% of them present only once. The sequencing input was peripheral blood. The origin of the receptors is a man between 60 and 70 years old with acute or convalescent COVID-19. Both conserved end residues are part of each CDR3.

j_call v_call cdr3_aa
TRBJ2-1 TRBV12-2 CASRSRLAGDYNEQFF
TRBJ1-1 TRBV5-5 CASALGWGGFTEAFF
TRBJ1-1 TRBV19 CASRNGGNTEAFF
TRBJ2-2 TRBV9 CASSVWQGGNTGELFF
TRBJ2-5 TRBV2 CASRGGGGSLGETQYF
TRBJ1-1 TRBV6-5 CASRRDSMNTEAFF
TRBJ2-3 TRBV27 CASKPTGLDTQYF
TRBJ1-2 TRBV19 CASSLTGGRLIYGYTF
TRBJ1-2 TRBV5-6 CASSVGQGVYGYTF
TRBJ1-5 TRBV4-2 CASSQDRGTVRSQPQHF
TRBJ1-1 TRBV4-2 CASSQNRGMNTEAFF
TRBJ2-7 TRBV3-1/TRBV3-2 CASSQGTGGAYEQYF
TRBJ2-3 TRBV5-1 CASSLERGGTDTQYF
TRBJ1-5 TRBV4-2 CASSQGAGTLSQPQHF
TRBJ1-4 TRBV21-1 CASSSGGRGRALATNEKLFF
TRBJ1-2 TRBV5-1 CASSSTTGVYGYTF
TRBJ1-4 TRBV3-1/TRBV3-2 CASSPSHAREKLFF
TRBJ1-4 TRBV19 CASSKRAFATNEKLFF
TRBJ1-4 TRBV6-5 CASSRGTGVLEKLFF